This is a list of T cell receptor beta chains from one sample in a study of shared clonotypes between healthy human individuals. The data were produced by immunoSEQ multiplex PCR, yet TCRdb's version contains in-frame clones alone and is incomplete. The sample has 1 million to 1.3 million clones, 70% to 80% seen once. The sample consisted of memory CD4+ T cells from PBMCs. Receptors were obtained from a man younger than 30 in good health. Some clones in this sample may be carry-over from other donors' samples. Both conserved end residues are part of each CDR3. D genes are given only for firm matches. Some rows mark clone size as missing; the rest say once, few, many or name a class of expanded clone.

CDR3 length: 16
clone size: few
V gene: TRBV11-1
D gene: TRBD2
J gene: TRBJ2-1
CDR3 protein: CASSPRVSIAGNEQFF
CDR3 DNA: TGTGCCAGCAGCCCCCGCGTCAGTATAGCGGGCAATGAGCAGTTCTTC

CDR3 length: 16
clone size: .
V gene: TRBV27
D gene: .
J gene: TRBJ2-2
CDR3 protein: CASKRPGVGDTGELFF
CDR3 DNA: TGTGCCAGCAAAAGGCCCGGCGTAGGGGACACCGGGGAGCTGTTTTTT

CDR3 length: 13
clone size: .
V gene: TRBV19
D gene: .
J gene: TRBJ2-7
CDR3 protein: CASSIDRPYEQYF
CDR3 DNA: TGTGCCAGTAGTATAGACCGGCCCTACGAGCAGTACTTC

CDR3 length: 14
clone size: .
V gene: TRBV28
D gene: .
J gene: TRBJ1-1
CDR3 protein: CASNGGGARTEAFF
CDR3 DNA: TGTGCCAGCAATGGGGGGGGCGCTAGGACTGAAGCTTTCTTT

CDR3 length: 15
clone size: .
V gene: TRBV28
D gene: TRBD1
J gene: TRBJ1-2
CDR3 protein: CASSHPGTGNYGYTF
CDR3 DNA: TGTGCCAGCAGTCACCCCGGGACAGGGAACTATGGCTACACCTTC

CDR3 length: 15
clone size: .
V gene: TRBV18
D gene: TRBD1
J gene: TRBJ2-2
CDR3 protein: CASSPRQGDTGELFF
CDR3 DNA: TGTGCCAGCTCACCCCGACAGGGGGACACCGGGGAGCTGTTTTTT

CDR3 length: 14
clone size: .
V gene: TRBV30
D gene: .
J gene: TRBJ1-3
CDR3 protein: CAWSTGLSGNTIYF
CDR3 DNA: TGTGCCTGGAGTACAGGGCTATCCGGAAACACCATATATTTT

CDR3 length: 14
clone size: .
V gene: TRBV5-1
D gene: TRBD2
J gene: TRBJ2-7
CDR3 protein: CASSPLAGAYEQYF
CDR3 DNA: TGCGCCAGCAGCCCGTTAGCGGGAGCCTACGAGCAGTACTTC

CDR3 length: 14
clone size: .
V gene: TRBV18
D gene: TRBD2
J gene: TRBJ2-1
CDR3 protein: CASSPGTSYNEQFF
CDR3 DNA: TGTGCCAGCTCACCCGGGACTAGCTACAATGAGCAGTTCTTC

CDR3 length: 12
clone size: .
V gene: TRBV5-6
D gene: .
J gene: TRBJ2-7
CDR3 protein: CASSLGLQEGVF
CDR3 DNA: TGTGCCAGCAGCTTGGGCCTACAAGAGGGGGTCTTC

CDR3 length: 11
clone size: .
V gene: TRBV28
D gene: .
J gene: TRBJ2-7
CDR3 protein: CASIYLYEQYF
CDR3 DNA: TGTGCCAGCATCTACCTCTACGAGCAGTACTTC

CDR3 length: 13
clone size: .
V gene: TRBV2
D gene: .
J gene: TRBJ1-1
CDR3 protein: CASRYRTNTEAFF
CDR3 DNA: TGTGCCAGCAGGTACAGGACGAACACTGAAGCTTTCTTT

CDR3 length: 14
clone size: .
V gene: TRBV11-2
D gene: TRBD2
J gene: TRBJ2-7
CDR3 protein: CASSSAGGGDEQYF
CDR3 DNA: TGTGCCAGCAGCTCGGCGGGAGGAGGCGACGAGCAGTACTTC

CDR3 length: 16
clone size: .
V gene: TRBV28
D gene: TRBD2
J gene: TRBJ2-1
CDR3 protein: CASTTLAGGSYNEQFF
CDR3 DNA: TGTGCCAGCACCACACTAGCGGGAGGCTCCTACAATGAGCAGTTCTTC

CDR3 length: 13
clone size: .
V gene: TRBV7-2
D gene: .
J gene: TRBJ1-2
CDR3 protein: CASSHDLNYGYTF
CDR3 DNA: TGTGCCAGCAGCCACGACTTAAACTATGGCTACACCTTC

CDR3 length: 15
clone size: .
V gene: TRBV5-4
D gene: TRBD1
J gene: TRBJ2-3
CDR3 protein: CASSFPTGGTDTQYF
CDR3 DNA: TGTGCCAGCAGCTTCCCGACAGGGGGCACAGATACGCAGTATTTT

CDR3 length: 15
clone size: many
V gene: TRBV2
D gene: .
J gene: TRBJ1-3
CDR3 protein: CASSVVSSSGNTIYF
CDR3 DNA: TGTGCCAGCAGTGTCGTTTCGAGCTCTGGAAACACCATATATTTT

CDR3 length: 16
clone size: .
V gene: TRBV28
D gene: TRBD2
J gene: TRBJ2-3
CDR3 protein: CASSFASGSPTDTQYF
CDR3 DNA: TGTGCCAGCAGTTTCGCTAGCGGGAGCCCCACAGATACGCAGTATTTT

CDR3 length: 13
clone size: few
V gene: TRBV2
D gene: TRBD1
J gene: TRBJ1-1
CDR3 protein: CASRRQGAGEAFF
CDR3 DNA: TGTGCCAGCAGGCGACAGGGGGCCGGTGAAGCTTTCTTT

CDR3 length: 14
clone size: once
V gene: TRBV2
D gene: .
J gene: TRBJ2-3
CDR3 protein: CASTLDGRTDTQYF
CDR3 DNA: TGTGCCTCCACTCTCGACGGCCGCACAGATACGCAGTATTTT

CDR3 length: 15
clone size: .
V gene: TRBV5-1
D gene: .
J gene: TRBJ2-7
CDR3 protein: CASSLTSGHSYEQYF
CDR3 DNA: TGCGCCAGCAGCTTGACCTCAGGCCACTCCTACGAGCAGTACTTC

CDR3 length: 16
clone size: .
V gene: TRBV18
D gene: TRBD1
J gene: TRBJ2-1
CDR3 protein: CASSPYRDSQYNEQFF
CDR3 DNA: TGTGCCAGCTCACCTTACCGGGACAGCCAATACAATGAGCAGTTCTTC

CDR3 length: 16
clone size: .
V gene: TRBV7-3
D gene: TRBD1
J gene: TRBJ2-1
CDR3 protein: CASSNNRGLSYNEQFF
CDR3 DNA: TGTGCCAGCAGCAACAACAGGGGGCTCTCCTACAATGAGCAGTTCTTC

CDR3 length: 14
clone size: .
V gene: TRBV5-1
D gene: .
J gene: TRBJ2-7
CDR3 protein: CASNLQGGSYEQYF
CDR3 DNA: TGCGCCAGCAACCTACAGGGTGGTTCCTACGAGCAGTACTTC

CDR3 length: 13
clone size: .
V gene: TRBV28
D gene: .
J gene: TRBJ2-3
CDR3 protein: CASSFRVPDTQYF
CDR3 DNA: TGTGCCAGCAGTTTTCGTGTCCCAGATACGCAGTATTTT

CDR3 length: 15
clone size: .
V gene: TRBV4-3
D gene: TRBD1
J gene: TRBJ2-7
CDR3 protein: CASSQEIRGLYEQYF
CDR3 DNA: TGCGCCAGCAGCCAAGAGATTAGGGGGCTCTACGAGCAGTACTTC